One sample yielded the 8 T cell receptor beta chains listed below, sequenced in a study of shared clonotypes between healthy human individuals. TCRdb's copy holds only in-frame clones and misses some; the assay was immunoSEQ multiplex PCR. The repertoire holds about 1.9 million clones, 90% to 95% seen once, with more than 1.5% in the top ten. CD45RO negativity and positive selection for CCR7 defined naive CD8 cells, a population that excluded terminally differentiated effector memory CD45RA+ cells. The sample consisted of naive CD8+ T cells from PBMCs. The source of these receptors is a man younger than 35 in good health. Some clones in this sample may be carry-over from other donors' samples.

The chain recombines TRBV29-1 with TRBJ2-1; 7 bases are a match to TRBD1. CDR1 is SQVTM, CDR2 ANQGSEA, per germline. This CDR3 region has 17 residues. With V trimmed by 0 bases and J by 4 bases, 12 bases remained unmatched. The CDR3 DNA follows: TGCAGCGTTGAAGATCCCGCAGGGGGAATTTTTTACAATGAGCAGTTCTTC. Its protein is CSVEDPAGGIFYNEQFF.

J is TRBJ1-2 and V is TRBV27; maybe TRBD1 (6 bases). The V end lost 5 bases, the J end lost 4 bases, and 11 bases lay between the germline ends. The CDR3 has 13 residues. Germline V gives CDR1 MNHEY, CDR2 SMNVEV (reference sequence). The CDR3 coding sequence is TGTGCCAGCAGTCAACAGGGCGTCTATGGCTACACCTTC. Protein sequence: CASSQQGVYGYTF.

V gene TRBV7-9 combines with J gene TRBJ2-7; no clear D gene. This CDR3 has 15 residues. Germline values: CDR1 SEHNR, CDR2 FQNEAQ (reference sequence). V lost 2 bases and J 0 bases, leaving 11 bases between the germline ends. The CDR3 loop reads CASSLMPDLSYEQYF. The CDR3 nucleotides are TGTGCCAGCAGCTTAATGCCCGACCTCTCCTACGAGCAGTACTTC.

The chain combines TRBV9 with TRBJ2-3; D remains ambiguous. This CDR3 comprises 14 residues. Trimming took 0 bases from V and 5 from J, leaving 10 bases between them. CDR1 and CDR2 (germline): SGDLS, YYNGEE. CDR3 nucleotides: TGTGCCAGCAGCGTAGCTACGTCGAGAGATACGCAGTATTTT. Amino acids: CASSVATSRDTQYF.

CDR3 sequence (DNA): TGTGCCAGCAGGCGTTTGGGACTGAGCTCCTACAATGAGCAGTTCTTC. Protein product: CASRRLGLSSYNEQFF. The J gene is TRBJ2-1, the V gene TRBV5-4, with a weak D call TRBD2 (6 bases). Germline CDR1 SGHNT, CDR2 YYREEE (reference sequence). Trimming took 5 bases from V and 0 from J, leaving 15 bases between them. The CDR3 totals 16 residues.

This chain connects TRBV11-2 to TRBJ2-3; 13 bases agree with TRBD2. Per the germline V gene, CDR1 is SGHAT and CDR2 is FQNNGV. Trimming removed 8 bases from V and 3 bases from J; junction bases left unmatched: 14. CDR3 size: 18 residues. The DNA for the CDR3 is TGTGCCAGCCTACCCTCCGGGACTAGCGGGAAAGGAACAGATACGCAGTATTTT. Its translation is CASLPSGTSGKGTDTQYF.

The chain recombines TRBV27 with TRBJ1-1, with 7 bases lining up with TRBD1. The trim removed 5 bases at V and 4 bases at J, leaving 7 bases unmatched. Germline V gene sequence: CDR1 MNHEY, CDR2 SMNVEV (reference sequence). The CDR3 consists of 14 residues. In DNA form, the CDR3 reads TGTGCCAGCAGTGAGCAGGGGGTAGGCACTGAAGCTTTCTTT. Translated: CASSEQGVGTEAFF.

With respect to this clone: Distinct nucleotide sequences in the sample also encode this CDR3. The J gene is TRBJ1-4, the V gene TRBV9, with a tentative D call TRBD1 (6 bases). CDR3 length equals 15 residues. CDR1 SGDLS and CDR2 YYNGEE come from the germline V gene. The V and J ends lost 3 bases and 0 bases respectively, with 9 bases between them. Here the CDR3 DNA reads TGTGCCAGCAGCGCAACAGGGTCAACTAATGAAAAACTGTTTTTT. Amino acid sequence: CASSATGSTNEKLFF.